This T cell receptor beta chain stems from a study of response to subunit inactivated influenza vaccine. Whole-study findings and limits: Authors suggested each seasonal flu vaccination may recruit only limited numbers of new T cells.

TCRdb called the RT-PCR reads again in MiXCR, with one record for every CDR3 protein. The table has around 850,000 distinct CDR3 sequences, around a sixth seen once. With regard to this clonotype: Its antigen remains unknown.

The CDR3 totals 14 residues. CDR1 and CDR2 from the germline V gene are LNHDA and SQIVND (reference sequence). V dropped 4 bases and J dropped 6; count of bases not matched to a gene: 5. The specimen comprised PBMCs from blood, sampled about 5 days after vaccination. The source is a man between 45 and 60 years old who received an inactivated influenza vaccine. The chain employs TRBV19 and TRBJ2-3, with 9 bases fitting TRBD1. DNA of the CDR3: TGTGCCAGTAGTACGGGACAGGGTCGGGATACGCAGTATTTT. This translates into CASSTGQGRDTQYF.